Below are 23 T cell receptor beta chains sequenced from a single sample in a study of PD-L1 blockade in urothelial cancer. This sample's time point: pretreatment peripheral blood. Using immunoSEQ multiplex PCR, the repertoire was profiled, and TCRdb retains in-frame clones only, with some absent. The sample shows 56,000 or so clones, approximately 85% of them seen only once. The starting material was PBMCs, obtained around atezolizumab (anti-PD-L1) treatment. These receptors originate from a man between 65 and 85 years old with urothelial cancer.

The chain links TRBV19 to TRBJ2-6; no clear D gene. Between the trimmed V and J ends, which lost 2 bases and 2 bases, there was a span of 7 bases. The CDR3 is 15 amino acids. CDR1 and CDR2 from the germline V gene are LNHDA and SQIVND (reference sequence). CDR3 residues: CASSITVTGANVLTF. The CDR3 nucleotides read TGTGCCAGTAGTATAACGGTAACTGGGGCCAACGTCCTGACTTTC.

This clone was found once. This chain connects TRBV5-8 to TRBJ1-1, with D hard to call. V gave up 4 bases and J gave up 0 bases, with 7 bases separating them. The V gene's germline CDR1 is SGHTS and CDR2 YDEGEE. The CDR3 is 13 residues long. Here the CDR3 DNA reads TGTGCCAGCAGCACACGGGTGAACACTGAAGCTTTCTTT. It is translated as CASSTRVNTEAFF.

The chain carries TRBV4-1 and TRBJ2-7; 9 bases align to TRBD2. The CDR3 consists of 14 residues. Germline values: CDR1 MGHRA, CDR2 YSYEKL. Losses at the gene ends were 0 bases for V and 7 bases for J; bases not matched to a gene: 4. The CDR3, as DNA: TGCGCCAGCAGCCAAGATCTCGCGGGGGGGGAGCAGTACTTC. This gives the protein CASSQDLAGGEQYF.

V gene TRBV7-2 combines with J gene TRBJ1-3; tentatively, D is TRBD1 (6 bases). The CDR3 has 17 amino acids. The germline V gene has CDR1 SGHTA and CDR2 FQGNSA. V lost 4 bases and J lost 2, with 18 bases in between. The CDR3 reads CASSSRQDLLTGNTIYF. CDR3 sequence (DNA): TGTGCCAGCAGCTCCCGACAGGACCTCCTAACTGGAAACACCATATATTTT.

DNA of the CDR3: TGTGCCAGCAGCTGGGGGGGCGGGAGGTCCAGGGATGAGCAGTTCTTC. Its translation: CASSWGGGRSRDEQFF. This chain connects TRBV2 to TRBJ2-1; TRBD2 agrees at 8 bases. Per the germline V gene, CDR1 is SNHLY and CDR2 is FYNNEI. Unmatched junction bases numbered 15, after V lost 6 bases and J lost 8 bases. The CDR3 has 16 amino acids.

The CDR3: CATRLARRHRYAYF. For the CDR3, the DNA is TGCGCCACCCGACTAGCGAGGCGGCACAGATACGCGTATTTT. V gene TRBV10-2 combines with J gene TRBJ2-3; 8 bases map to TRBD2. Germline V gives CDR1 WSHSY, CDR2 SAAADI. J lost 14 bases, V lost 10 bases, and 20 bases had no gene match. CDR3 length: 14 amino acids.

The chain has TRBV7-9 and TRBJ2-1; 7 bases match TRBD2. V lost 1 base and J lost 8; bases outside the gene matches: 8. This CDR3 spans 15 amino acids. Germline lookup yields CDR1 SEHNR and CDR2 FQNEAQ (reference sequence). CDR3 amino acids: CASSLGAGARDEQFF. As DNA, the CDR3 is TGTGCCAGCAGCTTAGGGGCGGGAGCAAGGGATGAGCAGTTCTTC.

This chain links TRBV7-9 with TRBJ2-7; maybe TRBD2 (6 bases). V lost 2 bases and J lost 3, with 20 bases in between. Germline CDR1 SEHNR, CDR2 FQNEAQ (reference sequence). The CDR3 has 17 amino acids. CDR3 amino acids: CASSLRGGAKVNYEQYF. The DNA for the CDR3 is TGTGCCAGCAGCTTACGGGGCGGGGCCAAGGTTAACTACGAGCAGTACTTC.

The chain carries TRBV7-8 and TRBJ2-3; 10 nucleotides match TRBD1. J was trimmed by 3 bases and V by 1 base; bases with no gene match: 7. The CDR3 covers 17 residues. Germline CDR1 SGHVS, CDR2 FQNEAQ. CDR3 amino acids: CASSLVGQGIGTDTQYF. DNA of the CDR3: TGTGCCAGCAGCTTAGTGGGACAGGGGATTGGGACAGATACGCAGTATTTT.

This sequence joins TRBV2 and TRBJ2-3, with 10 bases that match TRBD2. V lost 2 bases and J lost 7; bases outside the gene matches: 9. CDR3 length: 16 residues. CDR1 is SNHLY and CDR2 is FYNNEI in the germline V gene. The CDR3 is CASSEWPSGSVYTQYF. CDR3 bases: TGTGCCAGCAGTGAATGGCCTAGCGGGAGTGTGTATACGCAGTATTTT.

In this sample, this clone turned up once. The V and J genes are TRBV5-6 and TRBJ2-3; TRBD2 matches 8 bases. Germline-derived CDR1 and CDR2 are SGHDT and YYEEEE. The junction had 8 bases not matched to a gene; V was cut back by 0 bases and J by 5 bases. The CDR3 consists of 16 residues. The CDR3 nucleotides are TGTGCCAGCAGCTTGGGACTAGCGAGCATACAAGATACGCAGTATTTT. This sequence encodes CASSLGLASIQDTQYF.

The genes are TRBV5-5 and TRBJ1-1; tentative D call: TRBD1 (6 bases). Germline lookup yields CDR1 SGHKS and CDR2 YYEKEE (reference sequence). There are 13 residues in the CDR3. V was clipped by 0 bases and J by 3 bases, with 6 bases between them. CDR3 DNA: TGTGCCAGCAGCTTGGACAGGGACACTGAAGCTTTCTTT. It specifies CASSLDRDTEAFF.

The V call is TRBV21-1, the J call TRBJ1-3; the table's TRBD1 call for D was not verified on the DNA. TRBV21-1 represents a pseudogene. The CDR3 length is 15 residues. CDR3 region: CASSLQLHARNTIYF. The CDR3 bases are TGTGCCAGCAGTTTACAGCTACACGCACGAAACACCATATATTTT.

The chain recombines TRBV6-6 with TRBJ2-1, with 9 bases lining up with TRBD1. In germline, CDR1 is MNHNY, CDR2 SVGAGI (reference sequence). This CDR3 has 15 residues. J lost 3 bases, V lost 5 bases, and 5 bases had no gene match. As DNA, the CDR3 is TGTGCCAGCAGTGGCGAGACAGGGGGCTACAATGAGCAGTTCTTC. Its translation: CASSGETGGYNEQFF.

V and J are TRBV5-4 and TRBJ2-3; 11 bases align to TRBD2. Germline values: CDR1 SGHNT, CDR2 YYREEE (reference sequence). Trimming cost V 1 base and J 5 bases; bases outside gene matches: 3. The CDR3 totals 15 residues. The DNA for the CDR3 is TGTGCCAGCAGCTTGACTAGCGGGAGTATAGATACGCAGTATTTT. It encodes CASSLTSGSIDTQYF.

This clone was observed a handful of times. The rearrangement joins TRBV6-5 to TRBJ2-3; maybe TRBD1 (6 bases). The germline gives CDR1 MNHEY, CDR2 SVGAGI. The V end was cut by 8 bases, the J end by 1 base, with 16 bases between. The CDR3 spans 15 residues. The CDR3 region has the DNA TGTGCCAGCCTCTCCGCAGGGGCGGGCACAGATACGCAGTATTTT. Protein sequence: CASLSAGAGTDTQYF.

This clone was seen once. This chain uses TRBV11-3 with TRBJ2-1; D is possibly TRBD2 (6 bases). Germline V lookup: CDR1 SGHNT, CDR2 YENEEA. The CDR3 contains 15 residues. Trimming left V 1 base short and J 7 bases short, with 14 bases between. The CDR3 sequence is CASSLGPPSVNEQFF. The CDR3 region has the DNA TGTGCCAGCAGCTTAGGTCCCCCTAGCGTGAATGAGCAGTTCTTC.

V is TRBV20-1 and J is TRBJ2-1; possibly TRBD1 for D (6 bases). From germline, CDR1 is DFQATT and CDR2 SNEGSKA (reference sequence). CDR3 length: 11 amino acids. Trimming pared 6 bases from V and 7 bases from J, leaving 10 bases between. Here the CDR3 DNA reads TGCAGTGCGCAGAGGGGGAATGAGCAGTTCTTC. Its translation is CSAQRGNEQFF.

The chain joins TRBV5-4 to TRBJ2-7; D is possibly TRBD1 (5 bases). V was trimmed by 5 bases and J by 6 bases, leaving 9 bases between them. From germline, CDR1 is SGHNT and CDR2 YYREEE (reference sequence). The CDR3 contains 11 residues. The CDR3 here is CASRPGAEQYF. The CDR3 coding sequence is TGTGCCAGCAGGCCTGGGGCCGAGCAGTACTTC.

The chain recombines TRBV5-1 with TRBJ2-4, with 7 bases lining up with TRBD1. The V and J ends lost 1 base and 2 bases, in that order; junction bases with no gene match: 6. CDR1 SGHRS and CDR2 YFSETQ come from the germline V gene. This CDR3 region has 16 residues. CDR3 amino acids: CASSLTGDPTKNIQYF. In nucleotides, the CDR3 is TGCGCCAGCAGCTTGACAGGGGATCCGACCAAAAACATTCAGTACTTC.

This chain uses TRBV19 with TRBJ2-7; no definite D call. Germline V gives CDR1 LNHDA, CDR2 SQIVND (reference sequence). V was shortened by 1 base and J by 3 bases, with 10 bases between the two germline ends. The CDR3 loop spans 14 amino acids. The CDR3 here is CASSIALTLYEQYF. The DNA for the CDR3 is TGTGCCAGTAGTATAGCCCTAACCCTCTACGAGCAGTACTTC. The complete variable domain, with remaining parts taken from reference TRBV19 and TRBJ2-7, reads DGGITQSPKYLFRKEGQNVTLSCEQNLNHDAMYWYRQDPGQGLRLIYYSQIVNDFQKGDIAEGYSVSREKKESFPLTVTSAQKNPTAFYLCASSIALTLYEQYFGPGTRLTVT.

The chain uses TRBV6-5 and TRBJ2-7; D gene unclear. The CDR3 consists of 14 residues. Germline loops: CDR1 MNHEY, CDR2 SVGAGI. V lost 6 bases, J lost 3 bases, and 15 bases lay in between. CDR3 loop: CASRKITESYEQYF. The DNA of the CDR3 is TGTGCCAGCAGAAAAATTACAGAAAGCTACGAGCAGTACTTC.

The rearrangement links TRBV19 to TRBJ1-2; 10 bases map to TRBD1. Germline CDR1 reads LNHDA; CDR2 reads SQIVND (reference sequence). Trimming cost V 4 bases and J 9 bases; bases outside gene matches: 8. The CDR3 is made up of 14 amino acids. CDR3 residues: CASSTRDRGLSYTF. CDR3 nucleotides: TGTGCCAGTAGTACTCGGGACAGGGGACTTAGCTACACCTTC.